A single sample is the source of the 20 T cell receptor beta chains below, sequenced in a study of radiotherapy plus CTLA-4 blockade in lung cancer. Clones were sequenced by immunoSEQ multiplex PCR, and TCRdb holds only the in-frame ones, with some missing. The sample shows about 73,000 clones, roughly 84% of them seen only once. The sequencing here drew on peripheral blood, taken from a patient treated with radiotherapy plus ipilimumab. The receptor set was obtained from a human donor with non-small cell lung cancer that progressed on radiotherapy plus ipilimumab.

The V gene is TRBV30, the J gene TRBJ1-5; D is undetermined. The CDR3 is 13 amino acids. From germline, CDR1 is GTSNPN and CDR2 SVGIG (reference sequence). Trimming removed 4 bases from V and 2 bases from J, with 9 bases in between. The CDR3 loop reads CAWNVAGNQPQHF. The CDR3 region has the DNA TGTGCCTGGAACGTGGCTGGCAATCAGCCCCAGCATTTT.

The chain uses TRBV27 and TRBJ2-1; TRBD2 matches 9 bases. CDR1 and CDR2 (germline): MNHEY, SMNVEV (reference sequence). After removal of 3 bases from V and 5 bases from J, the junction contained 8 bases not matched to a gene. The CDR3 totals 16 residues. CDR3 residues: CASSFRLAGRDNEQFF. Here the CDR3 DNA reads TGTGCCAGCAGTTTTAGGCTAGCGGGACGAGACAATGAGCAGTTCTTC.

The count of this clone is one. The rearrangement joins TRBV4-2 to TRBJ2-1; 12 positions agree with TRBD2. Germline assignment: CDR1 LGHNA and CDR2 YNFKEQ. V shed 0 bases, J shed 7 bases, and the junction held 7 bases outside the gene matches. CDR3 length equals 17 residues. The CDR3 coding sequence is TGTGCCAGCAGCCAAGATGATGGACTAGCGGGATCTAATGAGCAGTTCTTC. Amino acids: CASSQDDGLAGSNEQFF.

This clone was observed once. CDR3 in DNA: TGTGCCAGCAGTTTAGGGGGGAGCTACGAGCAGTACTTC. It specifies CASSLGGSYEQYF. V usage is TRBV28 and J usage is TRBJ2-7; tentative D call: TRBD2 (6 bases). The V end was cut by 2 bases, the J end by 3 bases, with 8 bases between. The germline gives CDR1 MDHEN, CDR2 SYDVKM. The CDR3 length is 13 residues.

The V gene is TRBV28, the J gene TRBJ2-7, with 13 bases fitting TRBD2. The CDR3 is 15 residues long. With V trimmed by 5 bases and J by 1 base, 2 bases remained unmatched. The germline V gene encodes CDR1 MDHEN and CDR2 SYDVKM. The CDR3 DNA is TGTGCCAGCAGTCTGACTAGCGGGAGGTCCTACGAGCAGTACTTC. Residues: CASSLTSGRSYEQYF.

The CDR3 is CASRTRLQPYEQYF. Here the CDR3 DNA reads TGTGCCAGCCGAACCCGGTTACAGCCCTACGAGCAGTACTTC. This chain links TRBV27 with TRBJ2-7; no firm D call. The germline gives CDR1 MNHEY, CDR2 SMNVEV (reference sequence). The CDR3 extends over 14 amino acids. V dropped 8 bases and J dropped 2 bases, with 16 bases sitting between them.

This chain uses TRBV28 with TRBJ1-5; TRBD1 aligns across 9 bases. The CDR3 runs 18 residues. Trimming at V came to 8 bases and at J to 0 bases, leaving 14 bases not matched to a gene. Germline values: CDR1 MDHEN, CDR2 SYDVKM. For the CDR3, the DNA is TGTGCCAGCGGCGGGGACAGGGTAGGGGTTTATAGCAATCAGCCCCAGCATTTT. Amino acids: CASGGDRVGVYSNQPQHF.

V is TRBV2 and J is TRBJ1-5; 8 nucleotides line up with TRBD1. The CDR3 has 14 residues. The J segment lost 7 bases and the V segment lost 6 bases, leaving 8 bases of the junction unmatched. Germline V gives CDR1 SNHLY, CDR2 FYNNEI. The CDR3 is CASSYDRGGQPQHF. CDR3 DNA sequence: TGTGCCAGCAGCTACGACAGGGGAGGGCAGCCCCAGCATTTT.

This clone occurred once. The J gene is TRBJ2-7, the V gene TRBV18; D is uncertain. This CDR3 region has 13 residues. Trimming took off 4 bases at V and 2 bases at J, with 9 bases between the two ends. Per the germline V gene, CDR1 is KGHSH and CDR2 is LQKENI. The DNA for the CDR3 is TGTGCCAGCTCACTGACACGGACCTACGAGCAGTACGTC. Amino acid sequence: CASSLTRTYEQYV.

The chain is built from TRBV2 and TRBJ2-5, with 9 bases lining up with TRBD2. This CDR3 is 14 amino acids long. V trimming: 4 bases; J trimming: 4 bases; junction bases outside the gene matches: 4. Germline V CDR1 and CDR2: SNHLY, FYNNEI. CDR3 nucleotide sequence: TGTGCCAGCAGTGGCGGGAGGGCCGGAGAGACCCAGTACTTC. Its translation: CASSGGRAGETQYF.

This clone was picked up a small number of times. J is TRBJ1-1 and V is TRBV19; D ambiguous. The V end was cut by 4 bases, the J end by 10 bases, with 13 bases between. The V gene's germline CDR1 is LNHDA and CDR2 SQIVND (reference sequence). The CDR3 length is 12 residues. CDR3 protein: CASSRRAMGAFF. CDR3 coding DNA: TGTGCCAGTAGTAGACGTGCAATGGGAGCTTTCTTT.

CDR3 region: CASSVGLGQANTEAFF. The CDR3 DNA is TGTGCCAGCAGTGTTGGTCTTGGACAAGCGAACACTGAAGCTTTCTTT. The chain employs TRBV6-1 and TRBJ1-1, with D maybe TRBD1 (5 bases). The CDR3 loop spans 16 amino acids. CDR1 MNHNS and CDR2 SASEGT come from the germline V gene. The V end was cut by 4 bases, the J end by 1 base, with 16 bases between.

The chain uses TRBV5-3 and TRBJ2-6; D possibly corresponds to TRBD1 (6 bases). TRBV5-3 is an ORF, with its function uncertain. The CDR3 loop spans 16 amino acids. Trimming pared 4 bases from V and 0 bases from J, leaving 11 bases between. CDR3 residues: CARSTGQFSGANVLTF. The CDR3 bases are TGTGCCAGAAGCACCGGACAGTTCTCTGGGGCCAACGTCCTGACTTTC.

The gene calls are TRBV25-1 and TRBJ1-4, with 8 bases identical to TRBD1. The CDR3 extends over 15 amino acids. Looked up from germline, CDR1 is MGHDK and CDR2 is SYGVNS. J was trimmed by 9 bases and V by 2 bases; bases with no gene match: 8. The CDR3 here is CASSEGAGTGKKLFF. The CDR3, as DNA: TGTGCCAGCAGTGAAGGGGCCGGGACAGGAAAAAAACTGTTTTTT.

This clone was recorded only once. The chain employs TRBV9 and TRBJ2-7, with unresolved D. In germline, CDR1 is SGDLS, CDR2 YYNGEE. The V end was cut by 0 bases, the J end by 1 base, with 5 bases between. The CDR3 has 13 residues. The CDR3 is CASSVGTSYEQYF. CDR3 nucleotide sequence: TGTGCCAGCAGCGTAGGAACGTCCTACGAGCAGTACTTC.

V gene TRBV19 combines with J gene TRBJ2-1; TRBD2 matches at 10 bases. From germline, CDR1 is LNHDA and CDR2 SQIVND (reference sequence). The CDR3 has 15 amino acids. After removal of 5 bases from V and 4 bases from J, the junction contained 5 bases not matched to a gene. The CDR3: CASSGGTSEYNEQFF. In nucleotides, the CDR3 is TGTGCCAGTAGTGGCGGGACTAGCGAATACAATGAGCAGTTCTTC.

The J gene is TRBJ1-2, the V gene TRBV12-5; D may be TRBD1 (6 bases). V shed 0 bases and J shed 7 bases, with 18 bases lying between them. From germline, CDR1 is LGHNT and CDR2 FRNRAP. The CDR3 runs 16 residues. The CDR3 loop is CASGLVLRGRVGGYTF. CDR3 nucleotide sequence: TGTGCTAGTGGTTTGGTGCTTCGGGGGCGAGTAGGTGGCTACACCTTC.

This chain connects TRBV2 to TRBJ1-5, with D possibly TRBD1 on 6 matching bases. Germline V CDR1 and CDR2: SNHLY, FYNNEI. The CDR3 sequence is 14 residues long. Deletions cut 6 bases from V and 2 bases from J, with 11 bases between. CDR3 amino acids: CASSLQGGNQPQHF. The CDR3 DNA follows: TGTGCCAGCAGCTTACAGGGCGGCAATCAGCCCCAGCATTTT.

There are a few counts of this clone. The chain has TRBV13 and TRBJ2-1, with 7 bases identical to TRBD2. V lost 1 base, J lost 4 bases, and 7 bases stayed unmatched. This CDR3 contains 16 residues. Germline assignment: CDR1 PRHDT and CDR2 FYEKMQ (reference sequence). In nucleotides, the CDR3 is TGTGCCAGCAGCTTAGAGTCTCTAGCGGCGTACAATGAGCAGTTCTTC. It is translated as CASSLESLAAYNEQFF.

A note on this clone: A junction boundary mismatches the germline segment, possibly from a read error. The genes are TRBV19 and TRBJ2-2; TRBD1 is a possible D gene (5 bases). The CDR3 contains 15 residues. Germline-derived CDR1 and CDR2 are LNHDA and SQIVND (reference sequence). The CDR3, as DNA: TGTGCCAGCAGTAGTCAGGACACCTACACCGGGGAGCTGTTTTTT. Translating gives CASSSQDTYTGELFF.